This note documents a single T cell receptor (beta chain) sequence. Its antigen is currently unknown. This sample stems from a study of T cell responses to AZD1222 COVID-19 vaccine. CDR3 size: 15 residues. Germline V CDR1 and CDR2: MNHEY, SMNVEV (reference sequence). The V end lost 6 bases, the J end lost 4 bases, and 15 bases lay between the germline ends. The table came from immunoSEQ multiplex PCR; TCRdb's copy has only in-frame clones and leaves some out. The sample carries 120,000 or so clones, roughly 86% recorded once. General observations from the study: Repertoires were sampled only after the peak T cell response. Researchers report vaccine-associated CD4 TCRs spanning spike, with dominance at 160-218 and 743-854. Reportedly, close to half of spike-specific TCRs are directed against unmutated variant regions.

The specimen was peripheral blood, collected 28 days after the second AZD1222 dose. The chain combines TRBV27 with TRBJ2-2; possibly TRBD1 for D (7 bases). The TCR was taken from an adult who received the AZD1222 COVID-19 vaccine. The DNA of the CDR3 is TGTGCCAGCAGCAGGGGGGCTTTCCTCACCGGGGAGCTGTTTTTT. Its translation is CASSRGAFLTGELFF.